This T cell receptor beta chain was retrieved from a study of a mutant IDH1 vaccine in newly diagnosed glioma. Study observations and caveats: Vaccine-induced immune responses were detected in about 95% of patients.

Only in-frame clones appear in the TCRdb table, and some are missing; sequencing was by immunoSEQ multiplex PCR. This repertoire shows about 21,000 clones, over 75% found once; its top ten account for about 5%. V was cut by 6 bases and J by 8 bases, with 13 bases left in between. Germline CDR1 and CDR2: LGHNT and FRNRAP. The CDR3 runs 12 residues. Time point defined: baseline, week 1 (first vaccination visit). This sample's treatment: pre-vaccination baseline after standard-of-care therapy. Concerning this clone itself: Its antigen is not known.

This sequence joins TRBV12-5 and TRBJ1-2, with a possible D match to TRBD1 (6 bases). The sample in question was PBMCs, obtained from a glioma patient treated with radiotherapy, temozolomide or both. The sequence derives from a man aged 40-49 years with glioma. In DNA form, the CDR3 reads TGTGCTAGTGGCGAACAGGGTTTCGGCTACACCTTC. Its protein is CASGEQGFGYTF.